The present entry profiles one T cell receptor beta chain with its context. The protocol was immunoSEQ multiplex PCR, while the TCRdb copy is restricted to in-frame clones and leaves out a portion. This table has about 280,000 clones, around 87% appearing once. These data originate in a study of cytomegalovirus exposure and HLA in healthy donors. This CDR3 is 13 amino acids long. Trimming removed 4 bases from V and 5 bases from J; junction bases left unmatched: 4. Germline V CDR1 and CDR2: SGHDT, YYEEEE. V usage is TRBV5-6 and J usage is TRBJ2-7, with 9 bases fitting TRBD1. Specimen: PBMCs. The TCR sequence derives from a young woman in good health and CMV-seronegative. CDR3 bases: TGTGCCAGCAGCCTGGACAGGGGCCACGAGCAGTACTTC. It yields the protein CASSLDRGHEQYF.